These T cell receptor beta chains were read from a single sample in a study of shared clonotypes between healthy human individuals. Measured with immunoSEQ multiplex PCR; TCRdb has only the in-frame clones, and not every one. The table lists about 2.3 million clones, about nine tenths of them singletons, with approximately 0.4% in the top ten. Input material: naive CD4+ T cells from PBMCs. The receptors derive from a man aged 18-30 years in good health. Some clones in this sample may be carry-over from other donors' samples. Each CDR3 is given with its conserved first and last residue. D genes are given only for firm matches. The size field is filled for only some rows; it gives once, few, many or a size class.

size | J | D | V | CDR3 | DNA
- | TRBJ1-1 | - | TRBV5-1 | CASSPTAENTEAFF | TGCGCCAGCAGCCCTACAGCTGAGAACACTGAAGCTTTCTTT
- | TRBJ2-2 | TRBD1 | TRBV5-1 | CASDQGAHTGELFF | TGCGCCAGCGATCAGGGGGCTCACACCGGGGAGCTGTTTTTT
- | TRBJ1-2 | - | TRBV4-3 | CASSQDPAANYGYTF | TGCGCCAGCAGCCAAGATCCTGCAGCTAACTATGGCTACACCTTC
- | TRBJ1-3 | - | TRBV4-1 | CASSQYRAGTGNTIYF | TGCGCCAGCAGCCAATACAGGGCTGGAACCGGAAACACCATATATTTT
- | TRBJ2-4 | - | TRBV28 | CASSSPAFQREAKNIQYF | TGTGCCAGCAGTTCCCCAGCTTTCCAGAGAGAAGCCAAAAACATTCAGTACTTC
- | TRBJ2-5 | - | TRBV10-3 | CAISIAERETQYF | TGTGCCATCAGTATAGCGGAGCGGGAGACCCAGTACTTC
- | TRBJ2-5 | TRBD2 | TRBV7-2 | CASSLRAGGPETQYF | TGTGCCAGCAGCTTAAGAGCGGGAGGGCCGGAGACCCAGTACTTC
- | TRBJ2-1 | - | TRBV6-1 | CASSASAYNEQFF | TGTGCCAGCTCCGCTAGCGCTTACAATGAGCAGTTCTTC
- | TRBJ2-2 | - | TRBV4-1 | CASSQASGTNTGELFF | TGCGCCAGCAGCCAAGCCAGCGGGACAAACACCGGGGAGCTGTTTTTT
- | TRBJ2-7 | - | TRBV30 | CAWSVGLQGQYF | TGTGCCTGGAGTGTAGGGTTGCAGGGACAGTACTTC
- | TRBJ2-6 | - | TRBV7-9 | CASSGGQPGANVLTF | TGTGCCAGCAGCGGAGGACAGCCTGGGGCCAACGTCCTGACTTTC
- | TRBJ1-4 | - | TRBV30 | CAWRMRISEKLFF | TGTGCCTGGAGAATGAGGATTAGCGAAAAACTGTTTTTT
- | TRBJ2-2 | - | TRBV19 | CASSKKGGHPSWPGELFF | TGTGCCAGTAGTAAGAAGGGGGGACACCCCTCTTGGCCCGGGGAGCTGTTTTTT
- | TRBJ1-1 | TRBD1 | TRBV29-1 | CSVKGQGIGAFF | TGCAGCGTCAAGGGACAGGGGATTGGGGCTTTCTTT
once | TRBJ1-5 | - | TRBV28 | CASKGSNQPQHF | TGTGCCAGCAAGGGCTCCAATCAGCCCCAGCATTTT
- | TRBJ2-3 | TRBD2 | TRBV28 | CAISPGLRTDTQYF | TGTGCCATCTCCCCGGGACTACGCACAGATACGCAGTATTTT
- | TRBJ2-2 | TRBD2 | TRBV4-1 | CASSQVLAAHTGELFF | TGCGCCAGCAGCCAGGTACTAGCGGCCCACACCGGGGAGCTGTTTTTT
- | TRBJ2-3 | TRBD1 | TRBV9 | CASSVSHRGGTDTQYF | TGTGCCAGCAGCGTATCACACAGGGGGGGCACAGATACGCAGTATTTT
few | TRBJ2-3 | TRBD1 | TRBV9 | CASSPRQGSTDTQYF | TGTGCCAGCAGCCCCCGACAGGGAAGCACAGATACGCAGTATTTT
- | TRBJ2-1 | TRBD1 | TRBV5-1 | CASGQGSYNEQFF | TGCGCCAGCGGACAGGGCTCCTACAATGAGCAGTTCTTC
- | TRBJ2-1 | TRBD2 | TRBV6-5 | CASSYSSGITYNEQFF | TGTGCCAGCAGTTACTCTAGCGGGATAACGTACAATGAGCAGTTCTTC
- | TRBJ1-2 | - | TRBV6-5 | CASRRSLTLYGYTF | TGTGCCAGCAGGCGAAGCCTAACCCTCTATGGCTACACCTTC
- | TRBJ2-1 | TRBD2 | TRBV5-4 | CASSWGGHSSYNEQFF | TGTGCCAGCAGCTGGGGAGGGCACAGCTCCTACAATGAGCAGTTCTTC
- | TRBJ2-7 | TRBD1 | TRBV7-9 | CARSLGTVAREQYF | TGTGCCAGAAGCTTGGGGACAGTGGCCAGGGAGCAGTACTTC
- | TRBJ2-4 | TRBD2 | TRBV11-2 | CASSLDRTAGVFENIQYF | TGTGCCAGCAGCTTAGACCGAACGGCGGGAGTGTTTGAAAACATTCAGTACTTC
- | TRBJ1-3 | - | TRBV7-2 | CASSWGRAGGNTIYF | TGTGCCAGCAGCTGGGGAAGGGCCGGCGGAAACACCATATATTTT
once | TRBJ2-3 | TRBD2 | TRBV15 | CATSSNLAGTTDTQYF | TGTGCCACCAGCAGCAACCTAGCGGGGACCACAGATACGCAGTATTTT
- | TRBJ2-4 | - | TRBV5-1 | CASSPNLAVAKNIQYF | TGCGCCAGCAGCCCAAACCTCGCAGTAGCCAAAAACATTCAGTACTTC
- | TRBJ1-5 | - | TRBV4-3 | CASSQGVWTANQPQHF | TGCGCCAGCAGCCAAGGGGTTTGGACAGCCAATCAGCCCCAGCATTTT
once | TRBJ2-1 | - | TRBV19 | CASTPPGSAIVSYNEQFF | TGTGCCAGTACCCCTCCGGGTAGCGCAATCGTCTCCTACAATGAGCAGTTCTTC
- | TRBJ2-7 | - | TRBV7-9 | CASSLESYEQYF | TGTGCCAGCAGCCTCGAGAGCTACGAGCAGTACTTC
once | TRBJ1-2 | - | TRBV5-8 | CASSLHRNRVGGYTF | TGTGCCAGCAGCTTACACCGGAACAGGGTGGGCGGCTACACCTTC
- | TRBJ2-7 | - | TRBV13 | CASSRGYEQYF | TGTGCCAGCAGCCGAGGCTACGAGCAGTACTTC
once | TRBJ1-5 | TRBD1 | TRBV7-2 | CASSPTGGGNQPQHF | TGTGCCAGCAGCCCGACAGGGGGCGGCAATCAGCCCCAGCATTTT
- | TRBJ2-3 | - | TRBV7-3 | CASSLRWADTQYF | TGTGCCAGCAGCTTAAGATGGGCAGATACGCAGTATTTT
- | TRBJ1-4 | - | TRBV25-1 | CASSKVQGTHEKLFF | TGTGCCAGCAGCAAAGTTCAGGGAACTCATGAAAAACTGTTTTTT
- | TRBJ2-1 | - | TRBV6-1 | CASSQGGLGANEQFF | TGTGCCAGCAGCCAGGGTGGCCTCGGTGCCAATGAGCAGTTCTTC
- | TRBJ2-7 | - | TRBV2 | CASSTGRTEQYF | TGTGCCAGCTCGACAGGACGTACGGAGCAGTACTTC
- | TRBJ1-2 | - | TRBV6-5 | CASSYLDLGGYTF | TGTGCCAGCAGTTACCTGGACCTCGGTGGCTACACCTTC
- | TRBJ1-2 | TRBD1 | TRBV25-1 | CASRGQNYGYTF | TGTGCCAGCAGGGGACAGAACTATGGCTACACCTTC
- | TRBJ1-1 | TRBD1 | TRBV5-6 | CASSLGQGGSNTEAFF | TGTGCCAGCAGCTTGGGACAGGGTGGGTCGAACACTGAAGCTTTCTTT
- | TRBJ2-2 | TRBD2 | TRBV25-1 | CASSELSGRGNTGELFF | TGTGCCAGCAGTGAATTAAGCGGGAGAGGCAACACCGGGGAGCTGTTTTTT
- | TRBJ2-3 | TRBD2 | TRBV28 | CASSDTSGSSTDTQYF | TGTGCCAGCAGTGATACTAGCGGGAGTAGCACAGATACGCAGTATTTT
- | TRBJ2-7 | - | TRBV28 | CASSFLVSEQYF | TGTGCCAGCAGTTTTCTGGTGAGCGAGCAGTACTTC
few | TRBJ2-3 | - | TRBV7-9 | CASSFSDTQYF | TGTGCCAGCAGCTTTTCAGATACGCAGTATTTT
- | TRBJ2-3 | TRBD2 | TRBV7-8 | CASTGLAESTDTQYF | TGTGCCAGCACCGGACTAGCGGAGAGCACAGATACGCAGTATTTT
- | TRBJ1-2 | - | TRBV6-1 | CASRGGPYGYTF | TGTGCCAGCAGGGGGGGGCCTTATGGCTACACCTTC
few | TRBJ1-1 | - | TRBV30 | CAWSVRVNTEAFF | TGTGCCTGGAGTGTCAGGGTAAACACTGAAGCTTTCTTT
- | TRBJ2-1 | TRBD1 | TRBV6-5 | CASSRGGQGFNEQFF | TGTGCCAGCAGTCGCGGGGGACAGGGGTTCAATGAGCAGTTCTTC
- | TRBJ1-5 | - | TRBV12-5 | CASGPGLSNQPQHF | TGTGCTAGTGGTCCAGGACTCAGCAATCAGCCCCAGCATTTT
once | TRBJ2-3 | - | TRBV27 | CASSLRGAHSGAVVTQYF | TGTGCCAGCAGTTTACGGGGGGCCCACTCCGGGGCCGTTGTTACGCAGTATTTT